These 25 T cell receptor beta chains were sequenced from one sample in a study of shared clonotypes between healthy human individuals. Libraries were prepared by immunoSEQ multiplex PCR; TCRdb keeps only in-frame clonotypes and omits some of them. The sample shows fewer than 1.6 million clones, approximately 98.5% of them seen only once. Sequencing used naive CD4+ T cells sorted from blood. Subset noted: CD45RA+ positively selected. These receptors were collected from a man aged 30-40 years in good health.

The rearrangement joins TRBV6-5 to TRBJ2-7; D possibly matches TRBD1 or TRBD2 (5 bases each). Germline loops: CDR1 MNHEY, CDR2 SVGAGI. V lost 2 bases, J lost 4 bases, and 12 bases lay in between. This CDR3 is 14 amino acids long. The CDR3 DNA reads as TGTGCCAGCAGTTACGACTGGGGGAGTTACGAGCAGTACTTC. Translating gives CASSYDWGSYEQYF.

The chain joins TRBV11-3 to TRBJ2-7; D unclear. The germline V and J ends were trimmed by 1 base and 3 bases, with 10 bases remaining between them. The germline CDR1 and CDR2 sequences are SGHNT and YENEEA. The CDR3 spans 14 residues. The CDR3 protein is CASSLVGLSYEQYF. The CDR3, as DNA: TGTGCCAGCAGCTTAGTCGGTCTAAGCTACGAGCAGTACTTC.

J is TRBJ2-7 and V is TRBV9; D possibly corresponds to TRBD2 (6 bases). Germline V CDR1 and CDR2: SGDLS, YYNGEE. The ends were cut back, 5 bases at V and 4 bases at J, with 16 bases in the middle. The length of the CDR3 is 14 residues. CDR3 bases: TGTGCCAGCAGTTACACAGGAGGGTTTTACGAGCAGTACTTC. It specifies CASSYTGGFYEQYF. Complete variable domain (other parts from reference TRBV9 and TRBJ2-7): DSGVTQTPKHLITATGQRVTLRCSPRSGDLSVYWYQQSLDQGLQFLIQYYNGEERAKGNILERFSAQQFPDLHSELNLSSLELGDSALYFCASSYTGGFYEQYFGPGTRLTVT.

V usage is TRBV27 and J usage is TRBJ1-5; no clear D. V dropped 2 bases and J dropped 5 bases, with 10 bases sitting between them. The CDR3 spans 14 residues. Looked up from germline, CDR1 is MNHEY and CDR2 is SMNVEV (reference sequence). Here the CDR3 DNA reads TGTGCCAGCAGTTTAGGAGGGTATGATCAGCCCCAGCATTTT. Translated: CASSLGGYDQPQHF.

CDR3 DNA: TGTGCCAGCAGCCCCAGGACCGTTACAGATGGCTACACCTTC. Its protein product is CASSPRTVTDGYTF. The rearrangement links TRBV9 to TRBJ1-2; D gene unclear. This CDR3 is built from 14 residues. Germline V gene data show CDR1 as SGDLS and CDR2 as YYNGEE. The germline V and J ends were trimmed by 4 bases and 6 bases, with 16 bases remaining between them.

This CDR3 is CASSKPRGTAAKETQYF. CDR3 sequence (DNA): TGTGCCAGCAGCAAACCGCGGGGGACTGCGGCCAAAGAGACCCAGTACTTC. V usage is TRBV21-1 and J usage is TRBJ2-5; the table's TRBD2 call for D was not verified on the DNA. TRBV21-1 is a documented pseudogene. There are 17 residues in the CDR3.

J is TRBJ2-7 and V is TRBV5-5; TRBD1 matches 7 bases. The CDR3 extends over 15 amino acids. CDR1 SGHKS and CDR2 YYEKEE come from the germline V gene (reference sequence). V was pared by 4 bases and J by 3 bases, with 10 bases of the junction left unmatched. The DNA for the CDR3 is TGTGCCAGCAGCCAGATACCGGGACAGTACTACGAGCAGTACTTC. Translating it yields CASSQIPGQYYEQYF.

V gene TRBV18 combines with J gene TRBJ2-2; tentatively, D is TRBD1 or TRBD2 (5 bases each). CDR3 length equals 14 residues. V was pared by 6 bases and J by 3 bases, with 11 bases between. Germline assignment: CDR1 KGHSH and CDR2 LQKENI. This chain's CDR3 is CASSARDDTGELFF. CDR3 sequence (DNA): TGTGCCAGCTCGGCACGGGACGACACCGGGGAGCTGTTTTTT.

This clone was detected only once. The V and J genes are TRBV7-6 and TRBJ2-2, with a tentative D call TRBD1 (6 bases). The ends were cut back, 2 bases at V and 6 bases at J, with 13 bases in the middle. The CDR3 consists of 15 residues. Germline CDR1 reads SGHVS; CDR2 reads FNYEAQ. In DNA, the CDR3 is TGTGCCAGCAGCTTATCAGGGGTAATACCCGGGGAGCTGTTTTTT. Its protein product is CASSLSGVIPGELFF.

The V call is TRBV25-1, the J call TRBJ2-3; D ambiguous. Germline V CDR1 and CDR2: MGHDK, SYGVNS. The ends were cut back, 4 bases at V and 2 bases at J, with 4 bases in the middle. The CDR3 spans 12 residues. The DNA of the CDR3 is TGTGCCAGCAGTGGTGACACAGATACGCAGTATTTT. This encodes CASSGDTDTQYF.

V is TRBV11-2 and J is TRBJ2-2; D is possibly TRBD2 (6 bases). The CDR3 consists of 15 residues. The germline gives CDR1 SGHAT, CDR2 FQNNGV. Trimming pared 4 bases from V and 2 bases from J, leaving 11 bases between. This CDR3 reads CASSSLALNTGELFF. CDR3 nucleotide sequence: TGTGCCAGCAGCTCTCTAGCGCTTAACACCGGGGAGCTGTTTTTT.

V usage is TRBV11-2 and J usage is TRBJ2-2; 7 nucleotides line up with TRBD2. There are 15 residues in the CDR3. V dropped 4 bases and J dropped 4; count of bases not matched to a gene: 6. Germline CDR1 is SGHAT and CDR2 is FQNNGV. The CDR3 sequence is CASSSSLAVTGELFF. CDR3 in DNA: TGTGCCAGCAGCTCGAGTCTAGCGGTCACCGGGGAGCTGTTTTTT.

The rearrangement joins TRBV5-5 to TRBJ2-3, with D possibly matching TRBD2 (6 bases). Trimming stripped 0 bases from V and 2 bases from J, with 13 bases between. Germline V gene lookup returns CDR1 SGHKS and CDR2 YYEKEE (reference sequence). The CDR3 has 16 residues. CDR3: CASSLGGLANTDTQYF. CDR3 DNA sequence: TGTGCCAGCAGCTTGGGAGGTCTAGCGAACACAGATACGCAGTATTTT.

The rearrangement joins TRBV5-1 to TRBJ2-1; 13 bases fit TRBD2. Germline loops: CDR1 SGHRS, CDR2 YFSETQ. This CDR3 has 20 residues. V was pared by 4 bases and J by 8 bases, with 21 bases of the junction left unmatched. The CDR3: CASSRPGTSGMGSPDDEQFF. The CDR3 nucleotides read TGCGCCAGCAGCCGCCCCGGGACTAGCGGGATGGGGTCCCCGGACGATGAGCAGTTCTTC.

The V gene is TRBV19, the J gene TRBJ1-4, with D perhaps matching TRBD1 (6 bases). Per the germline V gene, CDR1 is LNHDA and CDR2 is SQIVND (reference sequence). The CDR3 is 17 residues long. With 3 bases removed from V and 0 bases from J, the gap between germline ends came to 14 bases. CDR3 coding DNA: TGTGCCAGTAGTATTCTCAGGGGAAGAGCAACTAATGAAAAACTGTTTTTT. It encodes CASSILRGRATNEKLFF.

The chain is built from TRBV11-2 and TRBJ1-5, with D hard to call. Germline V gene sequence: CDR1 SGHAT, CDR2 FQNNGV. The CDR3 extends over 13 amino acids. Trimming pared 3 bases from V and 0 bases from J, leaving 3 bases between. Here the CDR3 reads CASSFVSNQPQHF. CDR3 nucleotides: TGTGCCAGCAGCTTCGTTAGCAATCAGCCCCAGCATTTT.

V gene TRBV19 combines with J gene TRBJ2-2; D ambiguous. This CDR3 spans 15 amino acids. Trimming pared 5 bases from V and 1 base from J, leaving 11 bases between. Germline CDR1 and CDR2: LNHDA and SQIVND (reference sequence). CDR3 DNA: TGTGCCAGTAGTGCCCATTATAGGAACACCGGGGAGCTGTTTTTT. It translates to CASSAHYRNTGELFF.

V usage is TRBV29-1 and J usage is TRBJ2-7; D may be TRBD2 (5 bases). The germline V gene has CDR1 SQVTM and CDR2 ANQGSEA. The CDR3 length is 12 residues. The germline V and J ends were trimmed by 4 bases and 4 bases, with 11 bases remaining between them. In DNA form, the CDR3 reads TGCAGCGTTGCCCGACCGGGATACGAGCAGTACTTC. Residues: CSVARPGYEQYF.

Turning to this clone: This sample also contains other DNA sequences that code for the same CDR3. The CDR3 DNA reads as TGTGCCAGCAGCCCCAGGGGGACCGGGGAGCTGTTTTTT. It is translated as CASSPRGTGELFF. The V and J genes are TRBV11-2 and TRBJ2-2; 7 bases match TRBD1. This CDR3 spans 13 amino acids. Germline-derived CDR1 and CDR2 are SGHAT and FQNNGV. V shed 5 bases, J shed 5 bases, and the junction held 2 bases outside the gene matches.

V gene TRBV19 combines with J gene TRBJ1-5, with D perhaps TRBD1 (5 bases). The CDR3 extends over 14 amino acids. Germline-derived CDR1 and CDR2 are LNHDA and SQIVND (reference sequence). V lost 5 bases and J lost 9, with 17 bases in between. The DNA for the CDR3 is TGTGCCAGTAGTCCGGGGGACCTTTTTGGGCCCCAGCATTTT. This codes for CASSPGDLFGPQHF.

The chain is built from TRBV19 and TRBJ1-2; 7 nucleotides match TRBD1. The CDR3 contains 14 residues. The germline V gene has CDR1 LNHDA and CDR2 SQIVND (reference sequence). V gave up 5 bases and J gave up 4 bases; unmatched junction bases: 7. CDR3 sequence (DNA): TGTGCCAGTAGTCCGGGACAGAATAGCTATGGCTACACCTTC. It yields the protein CASSPGQNSYGYTF.

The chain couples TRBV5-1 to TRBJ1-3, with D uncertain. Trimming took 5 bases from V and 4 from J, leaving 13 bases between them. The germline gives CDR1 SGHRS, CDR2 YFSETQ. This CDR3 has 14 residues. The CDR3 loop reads CASRRVAGGNTIYF. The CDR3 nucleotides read TGCGCCAGCAGAAGGGTAGCGGGGGGAAACACCATATATTTT.

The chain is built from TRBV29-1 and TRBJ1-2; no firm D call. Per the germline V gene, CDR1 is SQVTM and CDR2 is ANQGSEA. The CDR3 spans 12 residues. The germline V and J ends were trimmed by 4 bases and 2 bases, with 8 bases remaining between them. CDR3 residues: CSVAGSNYGYTF. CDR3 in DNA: TGCAGCGTTGCTGGATCGAACTATGGCTACACCTTC.

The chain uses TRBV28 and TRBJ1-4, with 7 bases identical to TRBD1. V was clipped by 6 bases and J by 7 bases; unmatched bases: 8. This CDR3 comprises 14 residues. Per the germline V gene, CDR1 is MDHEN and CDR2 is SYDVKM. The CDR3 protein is CASRQQGPGEKLFF. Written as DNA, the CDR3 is TGTGCCAGCAGGCAACAGGGGCCAGGTGAAAAACTGTTTTTT.

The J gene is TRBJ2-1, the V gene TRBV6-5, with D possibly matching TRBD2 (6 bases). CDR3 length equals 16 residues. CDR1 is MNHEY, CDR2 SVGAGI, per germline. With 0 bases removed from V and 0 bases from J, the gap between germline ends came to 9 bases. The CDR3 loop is CASSYSVGGSYNEQFF. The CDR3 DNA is TGTGCCAGCAGTTACTCGGTGGGAGGCTCCTACAATGAGCAGTTCTTC.